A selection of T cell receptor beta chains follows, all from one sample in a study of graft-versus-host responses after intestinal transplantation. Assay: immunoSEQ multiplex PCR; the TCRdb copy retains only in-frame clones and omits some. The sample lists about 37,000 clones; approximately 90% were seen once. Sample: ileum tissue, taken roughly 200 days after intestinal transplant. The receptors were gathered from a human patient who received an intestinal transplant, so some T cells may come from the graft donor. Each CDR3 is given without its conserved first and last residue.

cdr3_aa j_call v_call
ASSEWLADTDTQY TRBJ2-3 TRBV6-1
ASSVIRSSYNEQF TRBJ2-1 TRBV6-6
ASSTGTGGTDTQY TRBJ2-3 TRBV5-1
ASSPGRGQGDSPLH TRBJ1-6 TRBV28
ASSKRRLSSGIIAKNIQY TRBJ2-4 TRBV21-1
ASGGPDTQY TRBJ2-3 TRBV28
AWSVDLVGEQY TRBJ2-7 TRBV30
ASSYAGNTEAF TRBJ1-1 TRBV6-5
ASGPQREKLF TRBJ1-4 TRBV28
AWGRRSNQPQH TRBJ1-5 TRBV30
ASSLMPPSHEKLF TRBJ1-4 TRBV5-8
ASSYSTGHSYEQY TRBJ2-7 TRBV6-5